A selection of T cell receptor beta chains follows, all from one sample in a study of CD8+ T cells in alopecia areata. TCRdb's table, derived via immunoSEQ multiplex PCR, lists solely in-frame clones and lacks some. Among roughly 150,000 clones listed, roughly 64% were seen once. The sample consisted of CD4+ T cells sorted from blood, taken at week 0. The origin of the receptors is a human donor with alopecia areata. CDR3s include the opening cysteine and the closing phenylalanine or tryptophan. D genes are given only for firm matches. Part of the rows lack a size; the others show once, few, many or a class for expanded clones.

TRBJ2-7	NA	TRBV7-2	TRBD2	TGTGCCAGCAGCTTAGGACTAGCGGACTACGAGCAGTACTTC	CASSLGLADYEQYF
TRBJ2-1	few	TRBV29-1	NA	TGCAGCGTGCTCCGGGACAACTCCTACAATGAGCAGTTCTTC	CSVLRDNSYNEQFF
TRBJ2-7	few	TRBV30	TRBD1	TGTGCCTGGAGTGGACAGGGAAGGGGCGAGCAGTACTTC	CAWSGQGRGEQYF
TRBJ2-3	NA	TRBV25-1	NA	TGTGCCAGCACCCCTGGGGCAGGGCTTACAGATACGCAGTATTTT	CASTPGAGLTDTQYF
TRBJ2-5	NA	TRBV6-6	NA	TGTGCCAGCACCTTCGGGGACGGTACACAAGAGACCCAGTACTTC	CASTFGDGTQETQYF
TRBJ1-5	NA	TRBV11-3	NA	TGTGCCAGCAGCTTAGATCGAGACGCTGGGGATCAGCCCCAGCATTTT	CASSLDRDAGDQPQHF
TRBJ1-5	NA	TRBV10-3	NA	TGTGCCATCAGTGAGTCAGGTAAAAGGCCCCAGCATTTT	CAISESGKRPQHF
TRBJ2-3	NA	TRBV15	NA	TGTGCCACCAGGGAGGAAAGCACAGATACGCAGTATTTT	CATREESTDTQYF
TRBJ2-5	NA	TRBV29-1	NA	TGCAGCGTTGATCGCAGCGTAGAGACCCAGTACTTC	CSVDRSVETQYF
TRBJ1-1	NA	TRBV29-1	NA	TGCAGCGTTGCGGCGAGGGGGAACACTGAAGCTTTCTTT	CSVAARGNTEAFF
TRBJ2-7	once	TRBV6-5	NA	TGTGCCAGCACCCGAACCGGGACAAACCTTCGCGAGCAGTACTTC	CASTRTGTNLREQYF
TRBJ1-1	NA	TRBV15	TRBD1	TGTGCCACCAGCAGAGTTGGGACAGGGGACACTGAAGCTTTCTTT	CATSRVGTGDTEAFF
TRBJ1-6	NA	TRBV2	NA	TGTGCCAGCGGAACAATTGGTTCACCCCTCCACTTT	CASGTIGSPLHF
TRBJ2-5	NA	TRBV5-1	TRBD1	TGCGCCAGCAGCTTGACGGGACAGGGAGGGACAGAGACCCAGTACTTC	CASSLTGQGGTETQYF
TRBJ1-2	NA	TRBV30	NA	TGTGCCTGGAGTTCAAGGAGGTATGATGGCTACACCTTC	CAWSSRRYDGYTF
TRBJ1-5	once	TRBV27	NA	TGTGCCAGCAGTTGGGGTGGTAGCAATCAGCCCCAGCATTTT	CASSWGGSNQPQHF
TRBJ1-1	NA	TRBV4-1	TRBD1	TGCGCCAGCAGCCAAGATCGTCCAGGGGGGGACACTGAAGCTTTCTTT	CASSQDRPGGDTEAFF
TRBJ2-1	few	TRBV25-1	NA	TGTGCCAGCACCCTCCCAGGGGGGCTAATGGACAATGAGCAGTTCTTC	CASTLPGGLMDNEQFF
TRBJ2-1	NA	TRBV7-9	NA	TGTGCCAGCAGCTTAGTCCTTTCGGGCAGGGATCGGCAGTTCTTC	CASSLVLSGRDRQFF
TRBJ2-7	NA	TRBV29-1	TRBD1	TGCAGCGTAGTGGACAGGGCCACCTACGAGCAGTACTTC	CSVVDRATYEQYF
TRBJ1-5	NA	TRBV25-1	NA	TGTGCCAGCAGCCCCCCCGGGCAGGGAAGCAATCAGCCCCAGCATTTT	CASSPPGQGSNQPQHF
TRBJ2-3	NA	TRBV7-2	TRBD2	TGTGCCAGCAGCTTGGGAGGGCAGTACACAGATACGCAGTATTTT	CASSLGGQYTDTQYF
TRBJ1-6	NA	TRBV5-4	NA	TGTGCCAGCAGCTTCCGGGAGCGGATAGGACCCCTCCACTTT	CASSFRERIGPLHF
TRBJ1-6	many	TRBV2	NA	TGTGCCAGCAGTGATTATGTTGTTCCCCTCCACTTT	CASSDYVVPLHF
TRBJ2-1	NA	TRBV19	TRBD1	TGTGCCAGTAGTATTGCACAGGGGGCGTCCAATGAGCAGTTCTTC	CASSIAQGASNEQFF
TRBJ2-3	NA	TRBV30	TRBD2	TGTGCCTGGAGAGCGGGGGAGACGACAGATACGCAGTATTTT	CAWRAGETTDTQYF
TRBJ1-4	NA	TRBV9	NA	TGTGCCAGCAGCGTAGATCATGGGGACCCGGGGGAAAAACTGTTTTTT	CASSVDHGDPGEKLFF
TRBJ1-2	few	TRBV6-6	TRBD1	TGTGCCAGCAGTGACGGACAGGGCTCTGGCTACACCTTC	CASSDGQGSGYTF
TRBJ2-5	once	TRBV11-1	NA	TGTGCCAGCAGCTATTCTACGGAGGAAGAGACCCAGTACTTC	CASSYSTEEETQYF
TRBJ1-2	many	TRBV21-1	NA	TGTGCCATCAGGGACAGGGTTTGGTATGGCTACACCTTC	CAIRDRVWYGYTF
TRBJ1-5	NA	TRBV7-6	NA	TGTGCCAGCAGCCAAAGTTCAGGGTTCAATCAGCCCCAGCATTTT	CASSQSSGFNQPQHF
TRBJ2-4	NA	TRBV29-1	NA	TGCAGCGTTAGCAGGGGTACCAAAAACATTCAGTACTTC	CSVSRGTKNIQYF
TRBJ1-3	NA	TRBV10-2	NA	TGCGCCAGCAGTGAACGGCAGGGAAACACCATATATTTT	CASSERQGNTIYF